This entry is about one T cell receptor beta chain. Its antigen is unidentified. 60 Vbeta and 13 Jbeta primers were used in PCR. Sequenced by immunoSEQ multiplex PCR; TCRdb stores in-frame clones only, minus some. The data show approximately 150,000 clones, with under 70% seen just once and more than 9% held by the top ten. This record comes from a study of cytomegalovirus exposure and HLA in healthy donors. Study-level points and caveats: A later analysis linked a missense variant in DCLRE1C to the trimming of TCR beta V and J genes.

Germline CDR1 and CDR2: SGDLS and YYNGEE. The CDR3 loop spans 16 amino acids. Trimming cost V 1 base and J 0 bases; bases outside gene matches: 4. Material: PBMCs. The source is a man under 40 in good health and CMV-seropositive. The chain has TRBV9 and TRBJ2-3; 8 bases align to TRBD2. The CDR3 reads CASSVYSGISTDTQYF. The DNA of the CDR3 is TGTGCCAGCAGCGTATATAGCGGGATTAGCACAGATACGCAGTATTTT.